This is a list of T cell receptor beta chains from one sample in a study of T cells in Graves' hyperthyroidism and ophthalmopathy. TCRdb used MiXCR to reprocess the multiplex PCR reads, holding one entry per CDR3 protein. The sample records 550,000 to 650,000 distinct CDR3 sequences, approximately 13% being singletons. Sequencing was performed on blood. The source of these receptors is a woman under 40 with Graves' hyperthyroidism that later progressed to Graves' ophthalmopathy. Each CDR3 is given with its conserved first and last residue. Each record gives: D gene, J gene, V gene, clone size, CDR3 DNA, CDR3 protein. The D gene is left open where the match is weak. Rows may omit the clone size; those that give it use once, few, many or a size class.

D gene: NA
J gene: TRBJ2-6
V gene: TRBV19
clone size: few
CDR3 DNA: TGTGCCAGTAGTATAGATTACGATCGGAGCTCTGGGGCCAACGTCCTGACTTTC
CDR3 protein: CASSIDYDRSSGANVLTF

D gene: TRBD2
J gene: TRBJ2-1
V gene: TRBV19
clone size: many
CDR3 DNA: TGTGCCAGTAGTGTCGGAGGGGGACTAGCGGATAGCTCCTACAATGAGCAGTTCTTC
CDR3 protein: CASSVGGGLADSSYNEQFF

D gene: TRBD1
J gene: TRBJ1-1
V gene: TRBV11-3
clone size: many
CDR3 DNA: TGTGCCAGCAGCTCAATGACAGGGGCATTGGAGACTGAAGCTTTCTTT
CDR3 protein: CASSSMTGALETEAFF

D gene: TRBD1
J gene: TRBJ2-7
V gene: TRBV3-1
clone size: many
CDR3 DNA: TGTGCCAGCAGCCAAGAGGGACAGGGCTCCTACGAGCAGTACTTC
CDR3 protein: CASSQEGQGSYEQYF

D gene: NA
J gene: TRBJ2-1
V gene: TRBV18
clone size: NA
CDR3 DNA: TGTGCCAGCTCACCGCAGGAATTGTCCGGTGAGCAGTTCTTC
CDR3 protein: CASSPQELSGEQFF

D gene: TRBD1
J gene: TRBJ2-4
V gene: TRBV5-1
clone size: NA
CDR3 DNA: TGCGCCAGCAGCTCCGACAGGGAATCGGTCGGAAACATTCAGTACTTC
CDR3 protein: CASSSDRESVGNIQYF

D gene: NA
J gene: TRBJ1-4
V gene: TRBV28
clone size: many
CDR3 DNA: TGTGCCAGCAGTCCGGCAACTAATGAAAAACTGTTTTTT
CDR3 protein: CASSPATNEKLFF

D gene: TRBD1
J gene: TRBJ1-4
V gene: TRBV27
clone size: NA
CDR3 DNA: TGTGCCAGCAGTTTAGGAAGGGGGCAGGGAACTGATGAAAAACTGTTTTTT
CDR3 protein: CASSLGRGQGTDEKLFF

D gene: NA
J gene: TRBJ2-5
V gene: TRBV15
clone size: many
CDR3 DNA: TGTGCCACCAGCAGAACCACCCCGACTAATCAGGCAGAGACCCAGTACTTC
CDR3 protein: CATSRTTPTNQAETQYF

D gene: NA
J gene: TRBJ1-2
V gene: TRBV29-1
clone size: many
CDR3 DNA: TGCAGCGTTGAAGATGGGGGGGCGCGGGATGGCTACACCTTC
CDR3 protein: CSVEDGGARDGYTF

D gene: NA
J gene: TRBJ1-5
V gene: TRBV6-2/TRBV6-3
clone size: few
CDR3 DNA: TGTGCCAGCAGTTACTCGGGCAGGGGTCAGCCCCAGCATTTT
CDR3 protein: CASSYSGRGQPQHF

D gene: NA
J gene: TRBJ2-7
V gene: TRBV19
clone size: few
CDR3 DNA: TGTGCCAGTAGTACGTCGGCCGAGCAGTACTTC
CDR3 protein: CASSTSAEQYF

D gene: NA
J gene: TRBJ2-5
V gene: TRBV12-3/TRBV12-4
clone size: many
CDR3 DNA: TGTGCCAGCAGTTTAGCGCCGGCGTACCAAGAGACCCAGTACTTC
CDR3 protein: CASSLAPAYQETQYF

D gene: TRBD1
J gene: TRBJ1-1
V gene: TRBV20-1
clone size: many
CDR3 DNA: TGCAGTGCTAGAGATGAATACCTCGACAGGGCGAACACTGAAGCTTTCTTT
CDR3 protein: CSARDEYLDRANTEAFF

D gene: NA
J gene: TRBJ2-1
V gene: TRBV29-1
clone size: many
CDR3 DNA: TGCAGCGCAAGGGGTCCCTACAATGAGCAGTTCTTC
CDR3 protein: CSARGPYNEQFF

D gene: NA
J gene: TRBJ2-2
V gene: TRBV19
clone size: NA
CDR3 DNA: TGTGCCAGTAGTATAGTGGACACCGGGGAGCTGTTTTTT
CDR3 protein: CASSIVDTGELFF

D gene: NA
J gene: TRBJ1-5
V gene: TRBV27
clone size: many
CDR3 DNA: TGTGCCAGCGCTAAGGCAGGCCATCAGCCCCAGCATTTT
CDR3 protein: CASAKAGHQPQHF

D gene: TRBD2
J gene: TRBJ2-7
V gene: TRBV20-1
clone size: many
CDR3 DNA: TGCAGTGCCATCCTAGCGGGCCACTCCTACGAGCAGTACTTC
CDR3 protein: CSAILAGHSYEQYF

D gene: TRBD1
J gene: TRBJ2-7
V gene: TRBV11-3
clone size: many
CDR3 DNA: TGTGCCAGCTCGGAGGGACAGGGGTCCCCCTACGAGCAGTACTTC
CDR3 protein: CASSEGQGSPYEQYF

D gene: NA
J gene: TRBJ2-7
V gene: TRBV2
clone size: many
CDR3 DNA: TGTGCCAGCTGTCTCCTGGGTGGGGAGTCAGGGTACTTC
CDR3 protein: CASCLLGGESGYF

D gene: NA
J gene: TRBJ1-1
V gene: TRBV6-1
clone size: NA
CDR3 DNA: TGTGCCAGCAACCCGAGACAGCCCTACACTGAAGCTTTCTTT
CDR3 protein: CASNPRQPYTEAFF

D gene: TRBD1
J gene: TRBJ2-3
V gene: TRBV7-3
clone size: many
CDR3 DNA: TGTGCCAGCAGCCCAGGGGGCGCGTACACAGATACGCAGTATTTT
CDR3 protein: CASSPGGAYTDTQYF

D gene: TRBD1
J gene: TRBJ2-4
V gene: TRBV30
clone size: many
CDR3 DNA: TGTGCCGGCGGCCGGGACAGCGAAAACATTCAGTACTTC
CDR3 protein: CAGGRDSENIQYF

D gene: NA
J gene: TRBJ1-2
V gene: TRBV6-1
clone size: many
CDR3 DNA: TGTGCCAGCAGTTTGGGGGGTTATAGCCACGGCTACACCTTC
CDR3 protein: CASSLGGYSHGYTF

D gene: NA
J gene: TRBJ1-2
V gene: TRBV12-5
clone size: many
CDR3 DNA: TGTGCTAGTGGCCTCGAGCAGTCTAACTATGGCTACACCTTC
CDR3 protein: CASGLEQSNYGYTF

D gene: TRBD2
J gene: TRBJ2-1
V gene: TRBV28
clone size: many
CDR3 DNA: TGTGCCAGCAAAACTAGCGGGATTTACAATGAGCAGTTCTTC
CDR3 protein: CASKTSGIYNEQFF

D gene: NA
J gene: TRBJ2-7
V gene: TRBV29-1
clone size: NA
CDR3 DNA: TGCAGCGTTGAAGATACAGGACCTTCCTACGAGCAGTACTTC
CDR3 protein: CSVEDTGPSYEQYF

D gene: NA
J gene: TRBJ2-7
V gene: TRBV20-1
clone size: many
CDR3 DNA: TGCAGTGCTAGAGGGGGACTAGGGAGGCCCCAGGGGGACGAGCAGTACTTC
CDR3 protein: CSARGGLGRPQGDEQYF

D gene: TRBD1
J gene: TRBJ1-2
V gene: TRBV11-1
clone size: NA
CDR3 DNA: TGTGCCAGCAGGGGACAGGGTGCTTACTATGGCTACACCTTC
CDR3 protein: CASRGQGAYYGYTF

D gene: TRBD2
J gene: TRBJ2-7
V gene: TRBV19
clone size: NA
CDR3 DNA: TGTGCCAGTAGTAACAGCGGGAGGGGTGAGCAGTACTTC
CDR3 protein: CASSNSGRGEQYF

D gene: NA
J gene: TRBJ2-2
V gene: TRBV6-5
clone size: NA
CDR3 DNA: TGTGCCAGCAGTTACAAGACAACCGGGGAGCTGTTTTTT
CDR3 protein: CASSYKTTGELFF

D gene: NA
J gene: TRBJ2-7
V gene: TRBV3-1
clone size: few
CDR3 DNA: TGTGCCAGCAGCCAAGACTGGAACGGCTACGAGCAGTACTTC
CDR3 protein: CASSQDWNGYEQYF

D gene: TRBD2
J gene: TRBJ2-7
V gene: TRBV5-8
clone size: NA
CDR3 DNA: TGTGCCAGCAGCTTGGTGAGAGGACTAGCGAGTAGACCCCCCTACGAGCAGTACTTC
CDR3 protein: CASSLVRGLASRPPYEQYF

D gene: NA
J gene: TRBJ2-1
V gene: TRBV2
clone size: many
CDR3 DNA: TGTGCCAGCAGTGAAAGAGGGGCGGTTAGCTCCTACAATGAGCAGTTCTTC
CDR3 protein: CASSERGAVSSYNEQFF

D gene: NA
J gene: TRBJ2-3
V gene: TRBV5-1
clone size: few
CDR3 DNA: TGCGCCAGCAGCTTGAGCAGGGGATCCCCTAGCACAGATGGGCAGTATTTT
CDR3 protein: CASSLSRGSPSTDGQYF

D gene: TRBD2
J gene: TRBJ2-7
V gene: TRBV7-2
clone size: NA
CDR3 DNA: TGTGCCAGCAGCCCCGGGGGGGGCGCCTCGCACGAGCAGTACTTC
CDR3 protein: CASSPGGGASHEQYF

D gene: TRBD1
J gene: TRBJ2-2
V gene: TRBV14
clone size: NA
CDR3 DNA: TGTGCCATCAGCCATGTAATCAGGGGGCATCAAACCGGGGAGCTGTTTTTT
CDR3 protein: CAISHVIRGHQTGELFF

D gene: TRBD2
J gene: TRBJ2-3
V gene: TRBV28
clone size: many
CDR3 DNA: TGTGCCATACAAGCGGGAGGGGGGACAGATACGCAGTATTTT
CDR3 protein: CAIQAGGGTDTQYF

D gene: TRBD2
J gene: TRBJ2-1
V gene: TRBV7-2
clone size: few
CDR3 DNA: TGTGCCAGCAGCTCACCCCCGGGGGGAACGAATGAGCAGTTCTTC
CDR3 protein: CASSSPPGGTNEQFF

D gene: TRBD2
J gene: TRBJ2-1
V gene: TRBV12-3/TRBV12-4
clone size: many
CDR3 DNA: TGTGCCAGCATCCGAGGACTAGCGGTTTACAATGAGCAGTTCTTC
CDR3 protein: CASIRGLAVYNEQFF

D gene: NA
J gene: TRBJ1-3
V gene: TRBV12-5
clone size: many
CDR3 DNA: TGTGCTAGTGGTTTGTCCTCCTCTGGAAACACCATATATTTT
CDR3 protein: CASGLSSSGNTIYF